The 10 T cell receptor beta chains given below trace back to one sample, sequenced in a study of beta chain features in type 1 diabetes. The study reverse transcribed the entire isolated RNA, so it sequenced expressed TCRB transcripts. The data were produced by immunoSEQ multiplex PCR, yet TCRdb's version contains in-frame clones alone and is incomplete. The sample consists of about 470,000 clones, roughly 31% of them appearing once. Material for sequencing was naive CD4+ T cells from blood. The receptors were sampled from a man younger than 30 in good health.

On this clone: Other DNA sequences in the same sample also yield this CDR3. The rearrangement joins TRBV5-1 to TRBJ2-7; D remains ambiguous. Germline assignment: CDR1 SGHRS and CDR2 YFSETQ. Trimming cost V 0 bases and J 0 bases, with 7 bases left between them. This CDR3 is 14 amino acids long. DNA for the CDR3: TGCGCCAGCAGCTTGGGACGGGTCTCCTACGAGCAGTACTTC. Residues: CASSLGRVSYEQYF. Full variable domain (rest looked up from reference TRBV5-1 and TRBJ2-7): KAGVTQTPRYLIKTRGQQVTLSCSPISGHRSVSWYQQTPGQGLQFLFEYFSETQRNKGNFPGRFSGRQFSNSRSEMNVSTLELGDSALYLCASSLGRVSYEQYFGPGTRLTVT.

The chain carries TRBV7-8 and TRBJ1-2; D remains ambiguous. V was pared by 2 bases and J by 8 bases, with 12 bases between. In germline, CDR1 is SGHVS, CDR2 FQNEAQ. The CDR3 is 13 residues long. CDR3 in amino acids: CASSLFGSYGYTF. The CDR3 DNA is TGTGCCAGCAGCTTATTCGGGAGTTACGGCTACACCTTC.

This chain uses TRBV29-1 with TRBJ2-1; 10 bases line up with TRBD2. V trimming: 3 bases; J trimming: 5 bases; junction bases outside the gene matches: 4. The germline V gene encodes CDR1 SQVTM and CDR2 ANQGSEA. The CDR3 is 14 residues long. This CDR3 is CSVERTSGNNEQFF. CDR3 nucleotide sequence: TGCAGCGTTGAGAGGACTAGCGGAAACAATGAGCAGTTCTTC.

A note on this clone: The sample holds other DNA sequences that translate to the same CDR3. V usage is TRBV30 and J usage is TRBJ2-7; D gene ambiguous. Germline CDR1 reads GTSNPN; CDR2 reads SVGIG (reference sequence). There are 11 residues in the CDR3. V was cut by 0 bases and J by 4 bases, with 4 bases left in between. In DNA form, the CDR3 reads TGTGCCTGGAGTGTACGTTACGAGCAGTACTTC. This translates into CAWSVRYEQYF.

V gene TRBV5-1 combines with J gene TRBJ2-1, with D unclear. Germline V CDR1 and CDR2: SGHRS, YFSETQ. V shed 2 bases and J shed 7 bases, with 7 bases lying between them. The CDR3 is 12 residues long. The CDR3 nucleotides read TGCGCCAGCAGCTTAAGGGCTAATGAGCAGTTCTTC. Translated: CASSLRANEQFF.

The V and J genes are TRBV19 and TRBJ2-7; D is perhaps TRBD1 or TRBD2 (5 bases each). V shed 3 bases and J shed 3 bases, with 15 bases lying between them. The CDR3 is 15 residues long. Germline values: CDR1 LNHDA, CDR2 SQIVND (reference sequence). In DNA form, the CDR3 reads TGTGCCAGTAGTATCTCATCGGGGCTTCGCTACGAGCAGTACTTC. Encoded protein: CASSISSGLRYEQYF.

J is TRBJ2-3 and V is TRBV11-2; 8 nucleotides agree with TRBD2. Germline assignment: CDR1 SGHAT and CDR2 FQNNGV. This CDR3 contains 17 residues. The junction had 14 bases not matched to a gene; V was cut back by 5 bases and J by 4 bases. The CDR3 loop reads CASSAQLKRERADTQYF. The CDR3 DNA reads TGTGCCAGCAGCGCCCAATTAAAGCGGGAGCGGGCAGATACGCAGTATTTT.

This clone has just a few counts. The chain is built from TRBV29-1 and TRBJ2-5, with D unclear. The CDR3 contains 11 residues. The V and J ends lost 7 bases and 5 bases respectively, with 11 bases between them. Germline V gene lookup returns CDR1 SQVTM and CDR2 ANQGSEA. Here the CDR3 reads CSGPIGETQYF. The CDR3 region has the DNA TGCAGCGGTCCTATAGGCGAGACCCAGTACTTC.

The chain is built from TRBV2 and TRBJ1-5, with 12 bases that match TRBD1. The germline V gene has CDR1 SNHLY and CDR2 FYNNEI. The CDR3 totals 13 residues. Trimming at V came to 11 bases and at J to 4 bases, leaving 3 bases not matched to a gene. The CDR3 protein is CAGGQGANQPQHF. Here the CDR3 DNA reads TGTGCCGGGGGACAGGGGGCAAATCAGCCCCAGCATTTT.

In this sample, this clone turned up a few times. The V gene is TRBV9, the J gene TRBJ2-1; 13 nucleotides agree with TRBD2. The CDR3 is 16 residues long. V dropped 2 bases and J dropped 6; count of bases not matched to a gene: 5. The germline gives CDR1 SGDLS, CDR2 YYNGEE. The CDR3 spells CASSVTSGRAPNEQFF. CDR3 DNA: TGTGCCAGCAGCGTTACTAGCGGGAGGGCCCCCAATGAGCAGTTCTTC.